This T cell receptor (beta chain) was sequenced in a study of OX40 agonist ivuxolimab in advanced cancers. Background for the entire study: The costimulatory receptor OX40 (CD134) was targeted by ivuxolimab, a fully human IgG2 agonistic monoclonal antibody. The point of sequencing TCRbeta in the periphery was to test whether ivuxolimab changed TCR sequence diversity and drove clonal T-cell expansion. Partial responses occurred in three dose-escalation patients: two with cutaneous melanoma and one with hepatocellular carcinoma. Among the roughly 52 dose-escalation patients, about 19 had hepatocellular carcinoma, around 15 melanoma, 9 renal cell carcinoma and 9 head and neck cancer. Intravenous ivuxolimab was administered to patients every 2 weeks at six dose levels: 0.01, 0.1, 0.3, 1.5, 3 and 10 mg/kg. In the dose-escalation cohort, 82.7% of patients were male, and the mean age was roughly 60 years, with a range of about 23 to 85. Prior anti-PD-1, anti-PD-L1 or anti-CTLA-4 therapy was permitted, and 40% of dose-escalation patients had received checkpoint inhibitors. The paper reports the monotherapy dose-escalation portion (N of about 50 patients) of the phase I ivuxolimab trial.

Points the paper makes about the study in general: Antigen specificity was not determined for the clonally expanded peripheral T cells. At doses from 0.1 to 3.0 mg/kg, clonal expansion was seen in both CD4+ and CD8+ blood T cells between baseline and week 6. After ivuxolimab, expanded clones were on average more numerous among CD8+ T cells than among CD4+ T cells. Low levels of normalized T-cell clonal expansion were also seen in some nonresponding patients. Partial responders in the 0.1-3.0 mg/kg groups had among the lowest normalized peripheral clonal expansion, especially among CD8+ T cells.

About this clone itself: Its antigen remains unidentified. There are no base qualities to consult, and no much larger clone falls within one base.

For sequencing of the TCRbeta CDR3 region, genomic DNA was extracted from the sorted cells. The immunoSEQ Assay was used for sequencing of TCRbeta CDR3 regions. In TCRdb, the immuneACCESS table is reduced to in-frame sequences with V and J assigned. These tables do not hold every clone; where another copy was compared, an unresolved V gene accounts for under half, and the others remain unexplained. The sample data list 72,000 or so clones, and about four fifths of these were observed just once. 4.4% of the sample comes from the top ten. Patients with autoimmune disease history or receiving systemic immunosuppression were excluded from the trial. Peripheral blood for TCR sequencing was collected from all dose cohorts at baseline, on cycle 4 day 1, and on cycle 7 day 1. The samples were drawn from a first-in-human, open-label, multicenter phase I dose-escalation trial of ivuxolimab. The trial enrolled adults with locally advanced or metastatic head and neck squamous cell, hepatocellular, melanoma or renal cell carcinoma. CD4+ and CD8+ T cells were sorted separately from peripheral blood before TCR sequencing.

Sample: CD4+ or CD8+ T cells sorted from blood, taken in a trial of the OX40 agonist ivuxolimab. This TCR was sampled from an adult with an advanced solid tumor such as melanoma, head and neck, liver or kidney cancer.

The CDR3 has the sequence CASSPTGTYNQPQHF. The nucleotide sequence reads TGTGCCAGCAGCCCAACCGGGACCTACAACCAGCCCCAGCATTTT. Rearrangement joined TRBV2 to TRBJ1-5; matching of 5 bases hints at TRBD1 as the D gene. Spanning cysteine to phenylalanine, the CDR3 consists of 15 amino acids. Only the CDR3 region is kept as DNA, spanning 45 bases read in frame from base 1. Trimming at the junction amounts to 6 bases on V and 7 bases on J, and the germline ends lie 19 bases apart. The germline V gene gives CDR1 as SNHLY and CDR2 as FYNNEI.